Listed below are T cell receptor beta chains from one sample, sequenced in a study of cytomegalovirus exposure and HLA in healthy donors. Only in-frame clones appear in the TCRdb table, and some are missing; sequencing was by immunoSEQ multiplex PCR. The sample records 130,000 to 150,000 clones, less than 85% being singletons. Sequenced sample: PBMCs. The source is a woman aged 50 to 65 in good health and CMV-seropositive. Each CDR3 is given with its conserved first and last residue. D genes are given only for firm matches. Clone sizes are given selectively: once, few, many, or a class where the clone is expanded.

CDR3nt: TGTTCCAGCAGCTTAGGCGTAGGGGTTGACTACGAGCAGTACTTC
CDR3aa: CSSSLGVGVDYEQYF
j_gene: TRBJ2-7
d_gene: NA
abundance: NA
v_gene: TRBV7-9

CDR3nt: TGTGCCAGCAGCGATCAGGGGAACACTGAAGCTTTCTTT
CDR3aa: CASSDQGNTEAFF
j_gene: TRBJ1-1
d_gene: NA
abundance: NA
v_gene: TRBV2

CDR3nt: TGTGCCAGTAGTAATACAGGGCGTAATCAGCCCCAGCATTTT
CDR3aa: CASSNTGRNQPQHF
j_gene: TRBJ1-5
d_gene: NA
abundance: NA
v_gene: TRBV19

CDR3nt: TGTGCCAGCAGTTCGGGACTCCGATGGGCGAACACTGAAGCTTTCTTT
CDR3aa: CASSSGLRWANTEAFF
j_gene: TRBJ1-1
d_gene: NA
abundance: NA
v_gene: TRBV6-5

CDR3nt: TGTGCCTGCTCTTTAGCGAACACTGAAGCTTTCTTT
CDR3aa: CACSLANTEAFF
j_gene: TRBJ1-1
d_gene: NA
abundance: NA
v_gene: TRBV7-9

CDR3nt: TGTGCCAGTAGTGAACCGGGACGGGACTTGGGTACGCAGTATTTT
CDR3aa: CASSEPGRDLGTQYF
j_gene: TRBJ2-3
d_gene: NA
abundance: NA
v_gene: TRBV19

CDR3nt: TGTGCCAGCTCACCGACAGGGGCTATGAACACTGAAGCTTTCTTT
CDR3aa: CASSPTGAMNTEAFF
j_gene: TRBJ1-1
d_gene: TRBD1
abundance: few
v_gene: TRBV18

CDR3nt: TGCGCCAGCAGCGCGTCGACAGGGAACACCGGGGAGCTGTTTTTT
CDR3aa: CASSASTGNTGELFF
j_gene: TRBJ2-2
d_gene: NA
abundance: NA
v_gene: TRBV4-3

CDR3nt: TGTGCCAGCAGCTTAGATTCACTGGACAGGGACGGGTGGAACACTGAAGCTTTCTTT
CDR3aa: CASSLDSLDRDGWNTEAFF
j_gene: TRBJ1-1
d_gene: TRBD1
abundance: NA
v_gene: TRBV11-3

CDR3nt: TGTGCCAGCAGCAGACCTTTGGCGGGGGCCAACACAGATACGCAGTATTTT
CDR3aa: CASSRPLAGANTDTQYF
j_gene: TRBJ2-3
d_gene: NA
abundance: NA
v_gene: TRBV7-2

CDR3nt: TGTGCCAGCAGCCGTACAGTGGTTGATATCTATGGCTACACCTTC
CDR3aa: CASSRTVVDIYGYTF
j_gene: TRBJ1-2
d_gene: NA
abundance: NA
v_gene: TRBV28

CDR3nt: TGTGCCTGGCAGTCTAGCGGGGGACCCGGGGAGCTGTTTTTT
CDR3aa: CAWQSSGGPGELFF
j_gene: TRBJ2-2
d_gene: TRBD2
abundance: NA
v_gene: TRBV30

CDR3nt: TGTGCCAGCAGTCTCCGTCGGACTAGCGGGGGGTTCCAAGAGACCCAGTACTTC
CDR3aa: CASSLRRTSGGFQETQYF
j_gene: TRBJ2-5
d_gene: TRBD2
abundance: once
v_gene: TRBV28

CDR3nt: TGTGCCAGTAGTATTGGGGGGGGAAGGGGTCAGCCCCAGCATTTT
CDR3aa: CASSIGGGRGQPQHF
j_gene: TRBJ1-5
d_gene: NA
abundance: once
v_gene: TRBV19

CDR3nt: TGTGCCAGCAGCCGATATTCGCTAGCGGGGGGTCAAGAGACCCAGTACTTC
CDR3aa: CASSRYSLAGGQETQYF
j_gene: TRBJ2-5
d_gene: TRBD2
abundance: once
v_gene: TRBV7-6

CDR3nt: TGTACCAGCAGACCCTTACTTCCGGGACAGGGTTACAATCAGCCCCAGCATTTT
CDR3aa: CTSRPLLPGQGYNQPQHF
j_gene: TRBJ1-5
d_gene: NA
abundance: NA
v_gene: TRBV21-1